This T cell receptor beta chain originates from a study of cytomegalovirus exposure and HLA in healthy donors. Background on the study: Among the approximately 430 donors who were genotyped, 81% fell in the genetic ancestry cluster that is associated with self-reported Caucasian donors.

PCR was performed using 60 Vbeta and 13 Jbeta primers. Generated by immunoSEQ multiplex PCR, the TCRdb table keeps only in-frame clones and is missing some. The data hold under 150,000 clones, with 82% observed a single time. Germline assignment: CDR1 MGHRA and CDR2 YSYEKL. V was pared by 1 base and J by 2 bases, with 9 bases between. The CDR3 has 15 amino acids. Likely unrecorded immune exposures existed in these nominally healthy donors. This sequence originates from a male donor in good health and CMV-seronegative. Sequenced sample: PBMCs. The rearrangement uses TRBV4-1 and TRBJ2-1; D not certain. The DNA of the CDR3 is TGCGCCAGCAGCCAAGGCTATTTGACCTACAATGAGCAGTTCTTC. It translates to CASSQGYLTYNEQFF.